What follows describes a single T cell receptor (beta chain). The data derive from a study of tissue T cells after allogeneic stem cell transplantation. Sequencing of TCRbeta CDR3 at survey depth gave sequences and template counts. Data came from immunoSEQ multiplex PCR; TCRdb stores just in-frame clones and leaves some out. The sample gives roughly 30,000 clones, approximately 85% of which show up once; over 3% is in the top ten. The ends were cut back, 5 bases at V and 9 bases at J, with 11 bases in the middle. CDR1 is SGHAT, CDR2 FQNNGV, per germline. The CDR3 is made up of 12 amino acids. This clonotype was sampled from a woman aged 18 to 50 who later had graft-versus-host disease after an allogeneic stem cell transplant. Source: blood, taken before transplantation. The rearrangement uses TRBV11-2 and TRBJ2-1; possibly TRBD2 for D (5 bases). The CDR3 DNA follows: TGTGCCAGCAGCCCAAGACGGGGTGAGCAGTTCTTC. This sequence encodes CASSPRRGEQFF.